Listed here are 7 T cell receptor beta chains from one sample, sequenced in a study of neurological immune-mediated disorders. TCRdb fed the 5' RACE reads into MiXCR, producing one record per CDR3 protein. Of fewer than 90,000 distinct CDR3 sequences detected, around a tenth appear once; the ten largest clones hold about 2%. The sample taken for sequencing was PBMCs. The receptors derive from a man aged 40-49 years in good health.

This clonotype was seen many times. V is TRBV29-1 and J is TRBJ2-3; D gene uncertain. The CDR3 loop spans 12 amino acids. Germline V gives CDR1 SQVTM, CDR2 ANQGSEA. V was pared by 3 bases and J by 2 bases, with 6 bases between. CDR3 in DNA: TGCAGCGTTGATGGTAACACAGATACGCAGTATTTT. It encodes CSVDGNTDTQYF.

This clonotype was seen many times. The rearrangement joins TRBV11-2 to TRBJ1-2, with TRBD1 as a possible D gene (6 bases). The CDR3 length is 13 residues. The germline V gene encodes CDR1 SGHAT and CDR2 FQNNGV. The ends were cut back, 4 bases at V and 2 bases at J, with 8 bases in the middle. The CDR3 spells CASSSTGNYGYTF. CDR3 DNA sequence: TGTGCCAGCAGCTCAACAGGGAACTATGGCTACACCTTC.

The genes are TRBV5-5 and TRBJ2-7; D ambiguous. The V gene's germline CDR1 is SGHKS and CDR2 YYEKEE (reference sequence). The CDR3 runs 14 residues. V was cut by 7 bases and J by 3 bases, with 17 bases left in between. This chain's CDR3 is CASAPTGPSYEQYF. CDR3 DNA sequence: TGTGCCAGCGCCCCCACCGGCCCTAGCTACGAGCAGTACTTC.

In this sample, this clonotype turned up many times. This sequence joins TRBV9 and TRBJ1-6, with a tentative D call TRBD1 (5 bases). Trimming took 0 bases from V and 7 from J, leaving 11 bases between them. The CDR3 consists of 15 residues. CDR1 and CDR2 (germline): SGDLS, YYNGEE. CDR3 sequence reads: CASSVGPEGNSPLHF. DNA for the CDR3: TGTGCCAGCAGCGTAGGGCCGGAGGGGAATTCACCCCTCCACTTT.

This clonotype was observed many times. The chain couples TRBV20-1 to TRBJ2-1; TRBD2 matches at 10 bases. The germline gives CDR1 DFQATT, CDR2 SNEGSKA (reference sequence). V shed 5 bases, J shed 6 bases, and the junction held 7 bases outside the gene matches. CDR3 size: 14 residues. The CDR3: CSAERGGRGNEQFF. The CDR3 region has the DNA TGCAGTGCTGAGCGGGGGGGCCGGGGCAATGAGCAGTTCTTC.

This clonotype occurred many times. The rearrangement uses TRBV5-1 and TRBJ2-5, with 7 bases fitting TRBD1. The CDR3 extends over 13 amino acids. Germline CDR1 is SGHRS and CDR2 is YFSETQ. The junction had 3 bases not matched to a gene; V was cut back by 3 bases and J by 4 bases. CDR3 bases: TGCGCCAGCAGCTCGACAGGGATAGAGACCCAGTACTTC. This encodes CASSSTGIETQYF.

This clonotype was recorded many times. The rearrangement links TRBV20-1 to TRBJ1-6, with 7 nucleotides matching TRBD1. J lost 0 bases, V lost 0 bases, and 8 bases had no gene match. Germline V CDR1 and CDR2: DFQATT, SNEGSKA (reference sequence). The CDR3 length is 18 residues. CDR3 region: CSARDRRQGSSYNSPLHF. The CDR3 DNA sequence: TGCAGTGCTAGAGATCGGAGACAGGGTAGCTCCTATAATTCACCCCTCCACTTT.